The clone carrying this T cell receptor (beta chain) was picked up many times. Its antigen is not identified. V dropped 6 bases and J dropped 2; count of bases not matched to a gene: 2. This CDR3 has 13 amino acids. Looked up from germline, CDR1 is SNHLY and CDR2 is FYNNEI. Clinical Activity Scores of at least 3, NOSPECS grades of at least 4 and durations under 3 months characterized ophthalmopathy patients. From 10 ml of fresh peripheral blood, PBMCs were isolated. The sample comes from a study of T cells in Graves' hyperthyroidism and ophthalmopathy. Template material for amplifying TCR beta CDR3 regions consisted of RNA transcripts. Initially, a first-round RT-PCR of the TCR CDR3 employed the HTBI primer set. TCRdb called the multiplex PCR reads again in MiXCR, with one record for every CDR3 protein. The sample has roughly 520,000 distinct CDR3 sequences, about 24% seen once. Notes on the study in general: Most thyroid clonotypes with frequency above 0.001 were detected in blood.

The receptor was derived from a woman under 40 with Graves' ophthalmopathy. The rearrangement uses TRBV2 and TRBJ2-7; TRBD1 aligns across 9 bases. The sequencing input was blood. This chain's CDR3 is CASRGTGTYEQYF. DNA for the CDR3: TGTGCCAGCAGGGGGACAGGGACCTACGAGCAGTACTTC.